The entry below gives a single T cell receptor beta chain sequence along with its context. The method was immunoSEQ multiplex PCR; TCRdb's version includes in-frame clones alone and lacks a portion of them. The sample carries some 2,500,000 clones, around 90% recorded once. The data originate from a study of shared clonotypes between healthy human individuals. CDR3 length: 14 residues. The germline gives CDR1 KGHSH, CDR2 LQKENI. V lost 6 bases and J lost 6; bases outside the gene matches: 8. The TCR was taken from a young man in good health. Some clones in this sample may be carry-over from other donors' samples. The sample consisted of naive CD4+ T cells from PBMCs. Subset described: CD45RA+ positively selected. This chain joins TRBV18 and TRBJ1-2, with 9 bases that match TRBD1. CDR3 sequence reads: CASSGQGRDDGYTF. The CDR3 coding sequence is TGTGCCAGCTCGGGACAGGGCAGAGATGATGGCTACACCTTC.